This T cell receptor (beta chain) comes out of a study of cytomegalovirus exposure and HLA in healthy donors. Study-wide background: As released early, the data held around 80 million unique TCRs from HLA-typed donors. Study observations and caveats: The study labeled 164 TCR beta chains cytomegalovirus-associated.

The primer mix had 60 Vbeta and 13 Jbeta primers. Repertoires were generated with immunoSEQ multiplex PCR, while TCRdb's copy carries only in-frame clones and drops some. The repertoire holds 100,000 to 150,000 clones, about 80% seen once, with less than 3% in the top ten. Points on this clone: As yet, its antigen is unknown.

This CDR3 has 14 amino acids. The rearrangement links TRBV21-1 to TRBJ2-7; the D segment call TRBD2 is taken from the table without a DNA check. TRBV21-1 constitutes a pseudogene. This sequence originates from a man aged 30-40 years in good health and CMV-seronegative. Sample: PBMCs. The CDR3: CASISRDCAYEQYF. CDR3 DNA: TGTGCCAGCATTAGCCGGGACTGCGCCTACGAGCAGTACTTC.